This TCR beta chain was sequenced for a study of shared clonotypes between healthy human individuals (dated by TCRdb to 2020 to 2021). As for the study more broadly: A few men and two women, aged 18 to 49 years, made up the cohort. For each donor, CD4 naive and CD4 memory were each given three plates, CD8 naive was given two plates, and CD8 memory was given one plate. To increase sequencing depth and limit assay-specific biases, TCR repertoire library preparation and sequencing were carried out by different laboratories using diverse techniques. Each donor's leukapheresis produced roughly between roughly 0.94 and 9.5 billion PBMCs. To estimate repertoire size and how much clonotypes are shared between individuals, the study performed deep sequencing of blood TCR repertoires from roughly five healthy adults.

TCR CDR3 regions were amplified from genomic DNA by multiplex PCR using the deep immunoSEQ assay. Genomic DNA extracted from each cell subset was distributed evenly over all wells of several immunoSEQ 96-well plates, and each plate served as one replicate. For sorted subsets, around 0.2 ug of genomic DNA, equivalent to roughly 30,000 T cell genomes, went into each replicate PCR. Purified libraries were measured with a Qubit 3.0 fluorometer, size-checked on a Bioanalyzer 2100, and measured again with the KAPA Library Quantification kit. Every immunoSEQ 96-well plate was sequenced on a dedicated single-read 150-cycle Illumina NextSeq 550 flow cell. The authors' pipeline ran thus. The immunoSEQ output contained only junctional sequences without quality scores, so filtering could not match that applied to full-length reads. Sequences were annotated with PyIR, a Python wrapper for IgBLAST v1.9, using IMGT germline references to assign V/J genes and CDR3. Reads were removed for weak V/J assignments (E-value above 1e-6), missing CDR3, stop codons, out-of-frame junctions, or ambiguous translated residues. V3J clonotypes were defined as sequences sharing the same inferred V gene, J gene, and CDR3 amino acid sequence. Percentage overlap between repertoires was calculated by dividing the number of shared unique clonotypes by the size of the smaller repertoire. Three approaches were used to assess repertoire richness: RTK rarefaction, the Chao1 estimator, and Recon v2.1 estimates of unobserved clonotypes. For all TCRbeta clonotypes obtained by the gDNA method from a few donors, generation probabilities were computed with OLGA. This is the immuneACCESS table as TCRdb keeps it, with only in-frame sequences that have V and J called. A part of the clones is gone; compared with another copy, unresolved V genes explain less than half, and the rest is unexplained. That table furnishes V, J and clone size, whereas the DNA furnished D and trimming. The sample table contains 1.5 million to 1.9 million clones; only one count was recorded for roughly 98% of them. The top ten hold about 0.4% of the sample.

Overall study outcomes, separate from this receptor: Sampling was limited to blood, and TCR repertoires in tissue likely differ from TCR repertoires in blood. Higher generation probabilities were observed for clonotypes shared by all four sorted-subset donors than for non-shared clonotypes. Pairwise subsampling indicated that sequencing depth was expected to affect the degree of clonotype sharing among donors. The genetic and exposure-history diversity represented was limited by the small number of donors. Naive subsets generally had larger estimated clonotype richness than memory subsets did. When several donors were compared, the shared fraction of clonotypes was 5% to 6.5% for naive CD4, about 4% for naive CD8, 2% to 2.5% for memory CD4, and roughly 0.4% for memory CD8. Rarefaction of sorted-subset datasets indicated incomplete sequencing despite the large sequencing depth.

Healthy HIV-negative adults with no recently reported acute infections or vaccinations were included as donors. Every donor was a Caucasian adult living in Nashville, Tennessee, USA. CD4+ T cells were enriched through magnetic negative selection, after which naive cells were positively selected on CD45RA and the remaining negative fraction served as the memory subset. Blood was obtained by leukapheresis, after which PBMCs were separated by Ficoll-Histopaque density gradient centrifugation and cryopreserved in liquid nitrogen vapor phase. Analytical flow cytometry was used to check the purity and quantity of every magnetically sorted T cell population. Genomic DNA was isolated from every sorted fraction and measured by UV absorbance on a Nanodrop 2000c. At the junction V is shortened by 1 base and J by 4 bases, with 13 bases in between. The CDR3 spans 15 residues, from the cysteine through the phenylalanine. The sequence is cut down to CDR3 DNA, 45 bases in frame from base 1. CDR1 and CDR2 were assigned from the germline V gene as SGHTA and FQGNSA.

Details on this clone: Its specific antigen is unknown. The sample holds no much larger clone one base away, and base qualities are not on file.

The sequencing input was naive CD4+ T cells sorted from blood. The cell subset or site label here, explained by the study, means: CD45RA+ positively selected. The chain is made from TRBV7-2 and TRBJ1-2; there is no confident call for the D gene. The TCR sequence derives from a man between 25 and 39 years old in good health. The CDR3 reads CASSLEASGGYGYTF. In nucleotide form, the sequence is TGTGCCAGCAGCTTAGAAGCATCCGGAGGCTATGGCTACACCTTC. Joined to the reference TRBV7-2 and TRBJ1-2 proteins, this CDR3 gives the full variable domain: GAGVSQSPSNKVTEKGKDVELRCDPISGHTALYWYRQSLGQGLEFLIYFQGNSAPDKSGLPSDRFSAERTGGSVSTLTIQRTQQEDSAVYLCASSLEASGGYGYTFGSGTRLTVV.